Each of the 8 T cell receptor beta chains below was sequenced from the same sample in a study of T cells in Graves' hyperthyroidism and ophthalmopathy. TCR beta CDR3 region amplification was performed from RNA transcripts. RT-PCR in the first round (using the HTBI primer set) targeted the TCR CDR3. TCRdb analysed the multiplex PCR reads with MiXCR anew, one entry per CDR3 protein. The sample has under 350,000 distinct CDR3 sequences, around 15% seen once. Sequenced material: blood. The receptors here all came from a woman between 35 and 50 years old with Graves' ophthalmopathy.

The table lists this clonotype with many counts. V gene TRBV29-1 combines with J gene TRBJ1-1, with TRBD1 matching over 7 bases. Germline V gene lookup returns CDR1 SQVTM and CDR2 ANQGSEA. The junction had 6 bases not matched to a gene; V was cut back by 4 bases and J by 1 base. The CDR3 has 14 amino acids. DNA for the CDR3: TGCAGCGTTGGGACCAGGGGGTGGAACACTGAAGCTTTCTTT. Translating gives CSVGTRGWNTEAFF.

This clonotype has only a few counts. The chain uses TRBV20-1 and TRBJ2-7, with D unclear. The CDR3 consists of 13 residues. Germline lookup yields CDR1 DFQATT and CDR2 SNEGSKA (reference sequence). V lost 4 bases and J 0 bases, leaving 10 bases between the germline ends. DNA for the CDR3: TGCAGTGCTACCAGGACGAGCTCCTACGAGCAGTACTTC. It translates to CSATRTSSYEQYF.

This clonotype was detected many times. The V gene is TRBV7-8, the J gene TRBJ2-3; no reliable D call. The germline gives CDR1 SGHVS, CDR2 FQNEAQ. Trimming removed 5 bases at V and 5 bases at J, with 5 bases between. The CDR3 contains 11 residues. CDR3 sequence reads: CASSIEDTQYF. CDR3 bases: TGTGCCAGCAGCATAGAAGATACGCAGTATTTT.

There are many counts of this clonotype. V is TRBV5-6 and J is TRBJ1-5; D remains ambiguous. Per germline, CDR1 SGHDT and CDR2 YYEEEE. The CDR3 covers 12 residues. Trimming stripped 4 bases from V and 5 bases from J, with 7 bases between. The CDR3, as DNA: TGTGCCAGCAGCCACGGGTATCAGCCCCAGCATTTT. Translation: CASSHGYQPQHF.

This clonotype was detected many times. The chain joins TRBV7-9 to TRBJ2-3; a possible D gene is TRBD2 (5 bases). V was pared by 4 bases and J by 1 base, with 15 bases between. CDR3 length equals 16 residues. The germline gives CDR1 SEHNR, CDR2 FQNEAQ (reference sequence). CDR3 DNA: TGTGCCAGCAGCTCTCTACTATGGGGAGGCACAGATACGCAGTATTTT. This encodes CASSSLLWGGTDTQYF. The full variable domain, its missing parts supplied by reference TRBV7-9 and TRBJ2-3, is DTGVSQNPRHKITKRGQNVTFRCDPISEHNRLYWYRQTLGQGPEFLTYFQNEAQLEKSRLLSDRFSAERPKGSFSTLEIQRTEQGDSAMYLCASSSLLWGGTDTQYFGPGTRLTVL.

In this sample, this clonotype turned up many times. The genes are TRBV2 and TRBJ2-4, with 10 nucleotides matching TRBD2. The germline V gene encodes CDR1 SNHLY and CDR2 FYNNEI. V lost 5 bases, J lost 4 bases, and 8 bases stayed unmatched. This CDR3 comprises 16 residues. The CDR3 region has the DNA TGTGCCAGCAGTCCCCTAGGACTAGCGGAAAAAAACATTCAGTACTTC. It encodes CASSPLGLAEKNIQYF.

The CDR3 DNA follows: TGTGCCAGCAGCCTGACTAGCGGGGGGCCGTTTAGTACGCAGTATTTT. This translates into CASSLTSGGPFSTQYF. The chain uses TRBV7-9 and TRBJ2-3, with 13 bases aligning to TRBD2. Trimming at V came to 5 bases and at J to 8 bases, leaving 10 bases not matched to a gene. This CDR3 is built from 16 residues. CDR1 is SEHNR and CDR2 is FQNEAQ in the germline V gene (reference sequence).

This chain joins TRBV5-1 and TRBJ2-2; 7 nucleotides align to TRBD1. This CDR3 has 15 amino acids. The V gene's germline CDR1 is SGHRS and CDR2 YFSETQ. The J segment lost 1 base and the V segment lost 5 bases, leaving 5 bases of the junction unmatched. The chain's CDR3 is CASRTGQLNTGELFF. In DNA, the CDR3 is TGCGCCAGCAGGACGGGACAGCTGAACACCGGGGAGCTGTTTTTT.